Shown below are 29 T cell receptor beta chains from a single sample sequenced in a study of T-cell memory formation after mild COVID-19. TCRdb ran MiXCR on the 5' RACE reads and lists one entry per CDR3 protein. Of about 290,000 distinct CDR3 sequences listed, approximately 16% are singletons. The sample consisted of PBMCs or a T cell subset sorted from them (not recorded which). These receptors came from a man younger than 35 who had mild COVID-19 (a few samples of this study predate the infection). Cell type and time point are not known.

This chain joins TRBV7-2 and TRBJ1-1; tentative D call: TRBD1 (6 bases). Between the trimmed V and J ends, which lost 5 bases and 10 bases, there was a span of 14 bases. Germline CDR1 and CDR2: SGHTA and FQGNSA. The CDR3 is 12 residues long. CDR3: CASSPRQVTAFF. The CDR3 nucleotides are TGTGCCAGCAGCCCGAGACAGGTTACAGCTTTCTTT.

A few counts support this clonotype. The chain carries TRBV5-1 and TRBJ1-6, with TRBD1 identical over 7 bases. The CDR3 consists of 17 residues. CDR1 and CDR2 (germline): SGHRS, YFSETQ. Trimming cost V 0 bases and J 0 bases; bases outside gene matches: 3. CDR3 sequence (DNA): TGCGCCAGCAGCTTGGGGCAGGGGGGCTCCTATAATTCACCCCTCCACTTT. Translated, it gives CASSLGQGGSYNSPLHF.

This clonotype was detected a few times. This sequence joins TRBV12-3 or TRBV12-4 and TRBJ1-1; D is uncertain. V was trimmed by 2 bases and J by 4 bases, leaving 14 bases between them. CDR3 size: 15 residues. This CDR3 reads CASSLFPSEGTEAFF. CDR3 sequence (DNA): TGTGCCAGCAGTTTATTCCCGTCCGAGGGCACTGAAGCTTTCTTT.

This clonotype was observed a handful of times. This chain connects TRBV6-5 to TRBJ1-5, with D unresolved. The ends were cut back, 2 bases at V and 3 bases at J, with 8 bases in the middle. Germline CDR1 is MNHEY and CDR2 is SVGAGI. There are 14 residues in the CDR3. The CDR3 loop is CASSYLRDNQPQHF. The CDR3 nucleotides are TGTGCCAGCAGTTACCTACGGGACAATCAGCCCCAGCATTTT.

The V gene is TRBV5-6, the J gene TRBJ1-2, with D possibly matching TRBD1 (6 bases). Per the germline V gene, CDR1 is SGHDT and CDR2 is YYEEEE. Trimming left V 7 bases short and J 4 bases short, with 17 bases between. This CDR3 has 14 amino acids. The CDR3 DNA reads as TGTGCCAGCTGCCCCCCCGGACAGTTCTATGGCTACACCTTC. This sequence encodes CASCPPGQFYGYTF.

This clonotype was detected many times. This chain joins TRBV6-2 or TRBV6-3 and TRBJ2-7, with unresolved D. V lost 4 bases and J lost 2, with 9 bases in between. The CDR3 loop spans 13 amino acids. Germline-derived CDR1 and CDR2 are MNHEY and SVGEGT. The CDR3 loop is CASSFPDTYEQYF. The CDR3 nucleotides read TGTGCCAGCAGTTTTCCGGATACCTACGAGCAGTACTTC.

The chain has TRBV20-1 and TRBJ2-1; D is unclear. The CDR3 runs 13 residues. V was trimmed by 6 bases and J by 4 bases, leaving 13 bases between them. CDR1 and CDR2 from the germline V gene are DFQATT and SNEGSKA (reference sequence). As DNA, the CDR3 is TGCAGTGCCAACGACCTATCATACAATGAGCAGTTCTTC. Protein: CSANDLSYNEQFF.

The V gene is TRBV4-1, the J gene TRBJ2-2, with D unclear. Trimming left V 6 bases short and J 4 bases short, with 6 bases between. The V gene's germline CDR1 is MGHRA and CDR2 YSYEKL. The CDR3 loop spans 12 amino acids. The CDR3 protein is CASSVATGELFF. As DNA, the CDR3 is TGCGCCAGCAGTGTCGCCACCGGGGAGCTGTTTTTT.

The rearrangement links TRBV20-1 to TRBJ2-3; 9 nucleotides align to TRBD2. The CDR3 is 14 residues long. Trimming took 3 bases from V and 4 from J; bases not matched to a gene: 5. The V gene's germline CDR1 is DFQATT and CDR2 SNEGSKA (reference sequence). The CDR3, as DNA: TGCAGTGCTAGGGGGCTAGCGGGGCCAGATACGCAGTATTTT. Protein product: CSARGLAGPDTQYF.

This clonotype was observed a handful of times. As DNA, the CDR3 is TGTGCCAGCAGCTCCCCGCGGGGATACGAAACCTATGGCTACACCTTC. The encoded protein is CASSSPRGYETYGYTF. The chain links TRBV7-9 to TRBJ1-2; the D is unclear. Trimming took off 4 bases at V and 4 bases at J, with 19 bases between the two ends. The CDR3 has 16 residues. CDR1 is SEHNR and CDR2 is FQNEAQ in the germline V gene (reference sequence).

The rearrangement links TRBV6-1 to TRBJ2-5, with D uncertain. CDR3 length: 14 amino acids. CDR1 and CDR2 (germline): MNHNS, SASEGT. Trimming left V 0 bases short and J 5 bases short, with 10 bases between. The CDR3: CASSEAKGEETQYF. As DNA, the CDR3 is TGTGCCAGCAGTGAAGCGAAGGGTGAGGAGACCCAGTACTTC.

The chain joins TRBV9 to TRBJ1-1; D is uncertain. This CDR3 comprises 13 residues. Trimming took 0 bases from V and 4 from J, leaving 7 bases between them. Germline V CDR1 and CDR2: SGDLS, YYNGEE. As DNA, the CDR3 is TGTGCCAGCAGCGTAGGAGGGCTCACTGAAGCTTTCTTT. This encodes CASSVGGLTEAFF.

The chain has TRBV4-2 and TRBJ1-1; no firm D call. V lost 1 base and J lost 0, with 6 bases in between. This CDR3 region has 14 residues. Germline CDR1 is LGHNA and CDR2 is YNFKEQ. Written as DNA, the CDR3 is TGTGCCAGCAGCCAAGTGGCGGTGAACACTGAAGCTTTCTTT. This translates into CASSQVAVNTEAFF.

The DNA of the CDR3 is TGTGCCAGCAGTGCCTCGCCCGGGTACACAGATACGCAGTATTTT. Protein: CASSASPGYTDTQYF. The chain joins TRBV6-4 to TRBJ2-3; D gene uncertain. Trimming stripped 4 bases from V and 2 bases from J, with 13 bases between. The CDR3 is 15 residues long. Germline CDR1 and CDR2: MRHNA and SNTAGT.

The chain carries TRBV5-5 and TRBJ2-7; no clear D. The CDR3 is made up of 14 amino acids. V gave up 1 base and J gave up 2 bases, with 10 bases separating them. CDR1 is SGHKS and CDR2 is YYEKEE in the germline V gene (reference sequence). Here the CDR3 reads CASSLMGGAYEQYV. The CDR3 coding sequence is TGTGCCAGCAGCTTGATGGGTGGAGCCTACGAGCAGTACGTC.

The chain links TRBV7-2 to TRBJ2-3; D is unresolved. The germline CDR1 and CDR2 sequences are SGHTA and FQGNSA. V dropped 6 bases and J dropped 0 bases, with 7 bases sitting between them. CDR3 length: 13 amino acids. CDR3 bases: TGTGCCAGCAGGCTGCCTAGCACAGATACGCAGTATTTT. Its protein is CASRLPSTDTQYF.

V gene TRBV12-3 or TRBV12-4 combines with J gene TRBJ2-3; 10 nucleotides agree with TRBD2. V dropped 4 bases and J dropped 2; count of bases not matched to a gene: 3. The CDR3 totals 15 residues. CDR3 sequence: CASSSLAGVTDTQYF. CDR3 bases: TGTGCCAGCAGTTCCCTAGCGGGGGTCACAGATACGCAGTATTTT.

The chain couples TRBV11-2 to TRBJ2-7, with 8 bases aligning to TRBD1. The CDR3 runs 15 residues. V gave up 4 bases and J gave up 3 bases; unmatched junction bases: 8. CDR1 is SGHAT and CDR2 is FQNNGV in the germline V gene. The CDR3 DNA reads TGTGCCAGCAGCTCGCTCCGGGACAGGAACTACGAGCAGTACGTC. It encodes CASSSLRDRNYEQYV.

V gene TRBV30 combines with J gene TRBJ2-3; 8 bases are shared with TRBD1. The CDR3 extends over 14 amino acids. Per germline, CDR1 GTSNPN and CDR2 SVGIG (reference sequence). J was trimmed by 5 bases and V by 3 bases; bases with no gene match: 7. The CDR3 region is CAWRPQGAGDTQYF. DNA for the CDR3: TGTGCCTGGAGACCCCAGGGGGCAGGAGATACGCAGTATTTT.

The chain uses TRBV20-1 and TRBJ1-1; D is unclear. CDR1 DFQATT and CDR2 SNEGSKA come from the germline V gene (reference sequence). The CDR3 runs 13 residues. The V end lost 6 bases, the J end lost 0 bases, and 11 bases lay between the germline ends. Written as DNA, the CDR3 is TGCAGTGCCAGGCCGGGTCTGAACACTGAAGCTTTCTTT. Translating it yields CSARPGLNTEAFF.

This clonotype showed up just a few times. The CDR3 DNA reads TGCGCCAGCAGCTTGGCCCGATTGACGGGGGAAAAACTGTTTTTT. The encoded protein is CASSLARLTGEKLFF. This chain links TRBV5-1 with TRBJ1-4; D unclear. V was pared by 0 bases and J by 8 bases, with 14 bases between. The CDR3 covers 15 residues. Germline V gene data show CDR1 as SGHRS and CDR2 as YFSETQ.

This clonotype was detected a few times. The rearrangement uses TRBV5-1 and TRBJ1-1; D possibly corresponds to TRBD1 (6 bases). Trimming stripped 6 bases from V and 3 bases from J, with 15 bases between. Germline values: CDR1 SGHRS, CDR2 YFSETQ. The CDR3 consists of 14 residues. The CDR3, as DNA: TGCGCCAGCAAGGGGGGCGGGGTGGACACTGAAGCTTTCTTT. Amino acid sequence: CASKGGGVDTEAFF.

This clonotype was recorded at least ten times. The chain carries TRBV6-6 and TRBJ1-1; D call uncertain. The CDR3 covers 13 residues. The V gene lost 6 bases and the J gene lost 2 bases, with 10 bases spanning the gap. Looked up from germline, CDR1 is MNHNY and CDR2 is SVGAGI (reference sequence). CDR3 residues: CASSYATNTEAFF. The CDR3 coding sequence is TGTGCCAGCAGCTATGCGACTAACACTGAAGCTTTCTTT.

This clonotype was counted between two and nine times. The chain couples TRBV4-1 to TRBJ2-7; D might be TRBD1 (5 bases). The CDR3 is 14 residues long. CDR1 and CDR2 (germline): MGHRA, YSYEKL. The V and J ends lost 1 base and 3 bases respectively, with 10 bases between them. The CDR3 protein is CASSQVSQVYEQYF. CDR3 in DNA: TGCGCCAGCAGCCAAGTTTCACAGGTCTACGAGCAGTACTTC.

The J gene is TRBJ2-2, the V gene TRBV5-4, with TRBD2 as a possible D gene (6 bases). Germline CDR1 reads SGHNT; CDR2 reads YYREEE (reference sequence). V lost 4 bases and J 0 bases, leaving 10 bases between the germline ends. CDR3 length: 15 residues. CDR3 DNA sequence: TGTGCCAGCAGCCCCCGGAGGGCGAACACCGGGGAGCTGTTTTTT. Protein sequence: CASSPRRANTGELFF.

This clonotype was detected a few times. This rearrangement joins TRBV6-2 or TRBV6-3 to TRBJ2-7; 9 nucleotides line up with TRBD1. The CDR3 consists of 16 residues. J was trimmed by 5 bases and V by 5 bases; bases with no gene match: 13. From germline, CDR1 is MNHEY and CDR2 SVGEGT. As DNA, the CDR3 is TGTGCCAGCAGTCTCGAAGCCGGGACAGGGCGCCACGAGCAGTACGTC. This sequence encodes CASSLEAGTGRHEQYV.

This clonotype was detected only a few times. This chain connects TRBV5-1 to TRBJ2-2; D remains ambiguous. V was pared by 4 bases and J by 6 bases, with 13 bases between. From germline, CDR1 is SGHRS and CDR2 YFSETQ. This CDR3 has 14 amino acids. The CDR3 sequence: CASSTGPGSGELFF. The CDR3 DNA reads TGCGCCAGCAGCACCGGACCTGGATCCGGGGAGCTGTTTTTT.

This clonotype has only a few counts. The chain uses TRBV6-5 and TRBJ1-1; D remains unclear. The germline V and J ends were trimmed by 0 bases and 0 bases, with 14 bases remaining between them. Germline V gene sequence: CDR1 MNHEY, CDR2 SVGAGI. This CDR3 comprises 17 residues. CDR3 in amino acids: CASSYSTLAALNTEAFF. CDR3 nucleotide sequence: TGTGCCAGCAGTTACTCGACATTGGCAGCTTTGAACACTGAAGCTTTCTTT.

V and J are TRBV30 and TRBJ1-2, with D hard to call. This CDR3 comprises 12 residues. The V gene's germline CDR1 is GTSNPN and CDR2 SVGIG (reference sequence). V lost 2 bases and J 3 bases, leaving 7 bases between the germline ends. In DNA form, the CDR3 reads TGTGCCTGGAGTTCATATGACTATGGCTACACCTTC. This sequence encodes CAWSSYDYGYTF.